This T cell receptor beta chain derives from a study of blood T cell repertoires in COVID-19. In the source study's methods: Amplifying reference gene primers gave estimates of nucleated cell counts. Profiling relied on immunoSEQ multiplex PCR, and the TCRdb table lists in-frame clones only, not all of them. D and trimming were read from the DNA, whereas the V and J calls and clone size are those reported in that table. The sample shows fewer than 500,000 clones, around nine tenths of them seen only once. Material: peripheral blood. The receptor comes from a woman in her twenties or thirties with acute or convalescent COVID-19.

CDR3 protein: CATSSPGTRQYF. The CDR3 nucleotides read TGTGCCACCAGTTCTCCCGGGACAAGGCAGTACTTC. The chain recombines TRBV15 with TRBJ2-7; weak D call: TRBD1 (6 bases). This CDR3 region has 12 residues. Between the trimmed V and J ends, which lost 6 bases and 9 bases, there was a span of 15 bases. The V gene's germline CDR1 is LNHNV and CDR2 YYDKDF (reference sequence).